Listed below are T cell receptor beta chains from one sample, sequenced in a study of T-cell memory formation after mild COVID-19. TCRdb called the 5' RACE reads again in MiXCR, with one record for every CDR3 protein. The data contain 450,000 or so distinct CDR3 sequences, roughly 23% of them seen just once; the ten biggest clones take up roughly an eighth. Sequencing was carried out using PBMCs or a T cell subset sorted from them (not recorded which). The receptors derive from an adult woman who had mild COVID-19 (a few samples of this study predate the infection). Cell type and time point are not known. The conserved cysteine and the conserved F or W are not part of the CDR3 here.

>TRBV5-5|TRBJ2-2
ASSLDRGWPGRELF
>TRBV2|TRBJ1-1
ASERVNTEAF
>TRBV12-3/TRBV12-4|TRBJ1-2
ASSQQDRGLGGYT
>TRBV5-6|TRBJ1-2
ASSLVGGANYGYT
>TRBV5-4|TRBJ1-6
ASSFVGSYNSPLH
>TRBV5-1|TRBJ2-5
ASSRGAAQETQY
>TRBV15|TRBJ1-6
ATSLQESPLH
>TRBV5-1|TRBJ1-1
ASSLAHTGVNTEAF
>TRBV7-9|TRBJ2-1
ASRLGQGNYNEQF
>TRBV9|TRBJ1-1
ASSVGGGPTEAF
>TRBV4-1|TRBJ2-1
ASSQEPGQATSYNEQF
>TRBV12-3/TRBV12-4|TRBJ1-1
ASRITNTEAF
>TRBV9|TRBJ2-7
ASSVGGQPYEQY
>TRBV10-3|TRBJ2-7
ATKGGTFPLEQY
>TRBV7-9|TRBJ1-1
ASSFGQGGTEAF
>TRBV5-6|TRBJ2-3
ASSYGASRTDTQY
>TRBV4-1|TRBJ1-2
ASREPGQHYGYT
>TRBV20-1|TRBJ2-3
SAREDSTDTQY
>TRBV7-2|TRBJ2-2
ASSGGGPGTGELF
>TRBV12-3/TRBV12-4|TRBJ2-6
ASSGSSGANVLT
>TRBV9|TRBJ2-3
ASSTRTSGSGDSSTDTQY
>TRBV4-3|TRBJ2-7
ASSQDRKVVGALTLDTRDEQY
>TRBV5-4|TRBJ2-5
ASSRTTGGGETQY
>TRBV2|TRBJ2-5
ASSEALDTSLYQETQY
>TRBV25-1|TRBJ2-7
ASSGDYTYEQY
>TRBV7-6|TRBJ1-3
ASSLNKGNTIY
>TRBV29-1|TRBJ2-7
SVKGADEQY
>TRBV18|TRBJ2-1
ASSSLPSSYNEQF
>TRBV18|TRBJ1-1
ASSPFGRNTEAF
>TRBV6-5|TRBJ2-5
ASSYSLAGETQY
>TRBV5-1|TRBJ2-7
ASSSDTKQY